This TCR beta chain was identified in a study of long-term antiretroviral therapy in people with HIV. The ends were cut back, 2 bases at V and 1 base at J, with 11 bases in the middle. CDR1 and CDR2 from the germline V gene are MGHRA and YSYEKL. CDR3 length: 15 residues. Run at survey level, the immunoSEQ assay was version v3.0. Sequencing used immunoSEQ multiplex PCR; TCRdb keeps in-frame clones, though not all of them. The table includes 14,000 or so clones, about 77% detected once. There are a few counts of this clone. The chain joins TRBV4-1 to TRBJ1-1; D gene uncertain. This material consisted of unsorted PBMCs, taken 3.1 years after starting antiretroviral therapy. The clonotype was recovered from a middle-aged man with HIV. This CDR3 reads CASSQTTTANTEAFF. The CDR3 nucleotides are TGCGCCAGCAGCCAAACCACTACAGCGAACACTGAAGCTTTCTTT.